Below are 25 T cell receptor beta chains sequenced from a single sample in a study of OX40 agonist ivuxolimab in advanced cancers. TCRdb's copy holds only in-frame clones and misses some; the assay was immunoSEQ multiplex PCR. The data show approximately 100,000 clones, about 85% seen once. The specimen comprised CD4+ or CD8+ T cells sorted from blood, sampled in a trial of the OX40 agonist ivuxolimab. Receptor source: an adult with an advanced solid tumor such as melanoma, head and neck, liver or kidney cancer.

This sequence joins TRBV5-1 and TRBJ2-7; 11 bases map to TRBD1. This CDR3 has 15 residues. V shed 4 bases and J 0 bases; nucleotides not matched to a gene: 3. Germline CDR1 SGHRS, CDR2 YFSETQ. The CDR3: CASSLGQGVSYEQYF. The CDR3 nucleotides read TGCGCCAGCAGCCTGGGACAGGGGGTCTCCTACGAGCAGTACTTC.

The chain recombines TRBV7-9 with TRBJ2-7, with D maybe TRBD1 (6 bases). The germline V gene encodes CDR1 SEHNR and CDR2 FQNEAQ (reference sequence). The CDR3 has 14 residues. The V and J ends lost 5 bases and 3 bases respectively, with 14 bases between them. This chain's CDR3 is CASSPGQPYYEQYF. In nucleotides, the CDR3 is TGTGCCAGCAGCCCCGGACAGCCGTACTACGAGCAGTACTTC.

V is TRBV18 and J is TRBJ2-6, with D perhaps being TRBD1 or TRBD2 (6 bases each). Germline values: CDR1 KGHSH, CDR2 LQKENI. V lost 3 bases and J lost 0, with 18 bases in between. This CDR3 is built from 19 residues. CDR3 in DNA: TGTGCCAGCTCACCTGATTTGGGGGGCGAGAGCTCTGGGGCCAACGTCCTGACTTTC. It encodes CASSPDLGGESSGANVLTF.

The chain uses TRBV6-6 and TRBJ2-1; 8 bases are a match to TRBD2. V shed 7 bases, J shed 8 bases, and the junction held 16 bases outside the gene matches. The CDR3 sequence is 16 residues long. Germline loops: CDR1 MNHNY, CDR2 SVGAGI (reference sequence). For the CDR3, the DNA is TGTGCCAGCACTACCACCAGGCGGGAGGATCTACATGAGCAGTTCTTC. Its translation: CASTTTRREDLHEQFF.

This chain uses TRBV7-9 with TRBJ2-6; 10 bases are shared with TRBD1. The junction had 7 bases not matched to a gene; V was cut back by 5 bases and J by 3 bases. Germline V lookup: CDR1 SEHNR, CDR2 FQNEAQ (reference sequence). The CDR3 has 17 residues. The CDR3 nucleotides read TGTGCCAGCAGCATTCAGACAGGGGGCTTTGGGGCCAACGTCCTGACTTTC. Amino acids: CASSIQTGGFGANVLTF.

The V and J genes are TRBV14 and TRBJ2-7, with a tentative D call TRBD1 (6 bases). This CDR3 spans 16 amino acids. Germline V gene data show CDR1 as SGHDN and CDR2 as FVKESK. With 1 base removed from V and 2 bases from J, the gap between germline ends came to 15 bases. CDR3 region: CASSQGGRGSTYEQYF. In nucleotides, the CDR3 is TGTGCCAGCAGCCAAGGAGGCAGGGGCAGTACCTACGAGCAGTACTTC.

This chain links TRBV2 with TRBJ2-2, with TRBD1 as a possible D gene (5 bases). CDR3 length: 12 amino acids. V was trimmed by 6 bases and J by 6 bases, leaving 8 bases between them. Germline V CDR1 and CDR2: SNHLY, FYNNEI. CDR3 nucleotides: TGTGCCAGCAGAATGGGGCCCGGGGAGCTGTTTTTT. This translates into CASRMGPGELFF.

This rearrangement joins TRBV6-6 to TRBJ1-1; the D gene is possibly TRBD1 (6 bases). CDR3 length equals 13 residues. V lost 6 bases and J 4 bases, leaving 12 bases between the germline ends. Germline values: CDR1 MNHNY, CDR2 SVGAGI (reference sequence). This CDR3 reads CASRHPGATEAFF. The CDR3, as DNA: TGTGCCAGCAGACACCCAGGGGCCACTGAAGCTTTCTTT.

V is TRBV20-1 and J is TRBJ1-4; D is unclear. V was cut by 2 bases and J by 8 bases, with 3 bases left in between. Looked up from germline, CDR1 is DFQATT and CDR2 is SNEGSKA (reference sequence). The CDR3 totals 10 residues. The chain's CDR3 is CSARHEKLFF. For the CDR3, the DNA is TGCAGTGCTAGACACGAAAAACTGTTTTTT.

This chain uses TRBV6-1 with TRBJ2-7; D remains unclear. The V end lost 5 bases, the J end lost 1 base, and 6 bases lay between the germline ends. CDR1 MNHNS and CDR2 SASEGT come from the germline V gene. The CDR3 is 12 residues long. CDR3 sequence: CASSLTSYEQYF. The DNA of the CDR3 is TGTGCCAGCAGTCTTACTTCCTACGAGCAGTACTTC.

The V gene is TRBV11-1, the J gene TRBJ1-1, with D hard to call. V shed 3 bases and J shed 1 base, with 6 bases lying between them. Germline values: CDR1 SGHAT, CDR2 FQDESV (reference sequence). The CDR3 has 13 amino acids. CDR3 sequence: CASSFEGNTEAFF. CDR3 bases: TGTGCCAGCAGCTTCGAGGGGAACACTGAAGCTTTCTTT.

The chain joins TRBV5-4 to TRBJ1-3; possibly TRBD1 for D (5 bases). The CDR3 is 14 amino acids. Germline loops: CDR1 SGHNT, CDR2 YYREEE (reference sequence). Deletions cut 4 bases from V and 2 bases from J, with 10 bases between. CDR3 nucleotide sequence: TGTGCCAGCAGCGGAGGAGGGGCTGGAAACACCATATATTTT. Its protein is CASSGGGAGNTIYF.

CDR3 region: CASSPGQGGQPQHF. In nucleotides, the CDR3 is TGCGCCAGCAGCCCAGGACAGGGAGGTCAGCCCCAGCATTTT. This chain uses TRBV5-1 with TRBJ1-5, with 8 bases aligning to TRBD1. Germline CDR1 reads SGHRS; CDR2 reads YFSETQ. V shed 4 bases, J shed 6 bases, and the junction held 6 bases outside the gene matches. The CDR3 has 14 residues. Full variable domain (rest looked up from reference TRBV5-1 and TRBJ1-5): KAGVTQTPRYLIKTRGQQVTLSCSPISGHRSVSWYQQTPGQGLQFLFEYFSETQRNKGNFPGRFSGRQFSNSRSEMNVSTLELGDSALYLCASSPGQGGQPQHFGDGTRLSIL.

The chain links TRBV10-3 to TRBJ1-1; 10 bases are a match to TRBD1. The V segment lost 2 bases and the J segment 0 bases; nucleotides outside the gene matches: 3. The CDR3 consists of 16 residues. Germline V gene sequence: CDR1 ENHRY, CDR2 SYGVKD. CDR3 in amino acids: CAISEGQGGMNTEAFF. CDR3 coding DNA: TGTGCCATCAGTGAGGGACAGGGGGGGATGAACACTGAAGCTTTCTTT.

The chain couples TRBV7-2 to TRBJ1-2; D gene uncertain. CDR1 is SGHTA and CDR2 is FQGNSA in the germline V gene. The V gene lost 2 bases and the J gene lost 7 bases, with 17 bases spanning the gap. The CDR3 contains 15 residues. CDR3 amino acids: CASSLSLWSIIGYTF. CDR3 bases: TGTGCCAGCAGCTTAAGTCTTTGGTCGATAATTGGCTACACCTTC.

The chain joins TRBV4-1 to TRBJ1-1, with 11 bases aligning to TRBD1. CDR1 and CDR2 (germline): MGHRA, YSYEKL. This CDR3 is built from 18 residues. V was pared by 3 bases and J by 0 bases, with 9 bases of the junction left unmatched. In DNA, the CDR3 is TGCGCCAGCAGCCATTTGGCAGGGACAGGGGGTATGAACACTGAAGCTTTCTTT. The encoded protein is CASSHLAGTGGMNTEAFF.

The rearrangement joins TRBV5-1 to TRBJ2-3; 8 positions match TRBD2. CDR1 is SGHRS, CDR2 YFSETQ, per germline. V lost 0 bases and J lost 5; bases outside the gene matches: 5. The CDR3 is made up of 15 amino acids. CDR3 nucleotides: TGCGCCAGCAGCTTGGAAAGCGGGAGAGGAGATACGCAGTATTTT. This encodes CASSLESGRGDTQYF.

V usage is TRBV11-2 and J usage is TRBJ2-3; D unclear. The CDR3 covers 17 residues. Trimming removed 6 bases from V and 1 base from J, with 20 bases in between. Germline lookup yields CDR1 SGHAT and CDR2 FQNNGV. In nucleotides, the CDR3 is TGTGCCAGCAGTCAAGGGTCGAATGTGAGACGCACAGATACGCAGTATTTT. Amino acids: CASSQGSNVRRTDTQYF.

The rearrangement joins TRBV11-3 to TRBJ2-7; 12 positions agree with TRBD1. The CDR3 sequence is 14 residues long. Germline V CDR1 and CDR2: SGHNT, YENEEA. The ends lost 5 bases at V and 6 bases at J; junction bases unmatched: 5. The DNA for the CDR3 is TGTGCCAGCAGCGACCGGGACAGGGGGCCCGAGCAGTACTTC. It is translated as CASSDRDRGPEQYF.

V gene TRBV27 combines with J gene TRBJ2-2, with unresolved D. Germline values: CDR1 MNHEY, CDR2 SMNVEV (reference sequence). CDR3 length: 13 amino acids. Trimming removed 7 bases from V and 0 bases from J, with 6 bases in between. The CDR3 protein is CASKDANTGELFF. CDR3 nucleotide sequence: TGTGCCAGCAAAGACGCGAACACCGGGGAGCTGTTTTTT.

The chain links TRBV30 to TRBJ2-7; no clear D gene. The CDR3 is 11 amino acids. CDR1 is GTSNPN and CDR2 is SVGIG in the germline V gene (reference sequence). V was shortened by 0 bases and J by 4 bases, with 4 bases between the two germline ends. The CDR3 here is CAWSVGYEQYF. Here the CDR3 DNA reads TGTGCCTGGAGTGTCGGGTACGAGCAGTACTTC.

This CDR3 reads CASSLEGSGYEQYF. CDR3 nucleotides: TGCGCCAGCAGCTTGGAAGGTAGCGGCTACGAGCAGTACTTC. V and J are TRBV5-1 and TRBJ2-7; D is perhaps TRBD2 (6 bases). CDR3 length: 14 amino acids. Germline lookup yields CDR1 SGHRS and CDR2 YFSETQ. V lost 0 bases and J 3 bases, leaving 10 bases between the germline ends.

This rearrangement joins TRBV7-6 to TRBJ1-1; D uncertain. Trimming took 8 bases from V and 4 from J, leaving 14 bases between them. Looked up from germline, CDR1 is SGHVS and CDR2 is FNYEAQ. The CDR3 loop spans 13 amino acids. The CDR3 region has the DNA TGTGCCAGCGGAGTTGGCTTGGGCACTGAAGCTTTCTTT. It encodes CASGVGLGTEAFF.

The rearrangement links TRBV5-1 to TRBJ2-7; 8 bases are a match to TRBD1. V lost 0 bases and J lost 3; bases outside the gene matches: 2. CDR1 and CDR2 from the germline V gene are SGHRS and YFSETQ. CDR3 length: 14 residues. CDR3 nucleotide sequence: TGCGCCAGCAGCTTGGCGGACAGGGACTACGAGCAGTACTTC. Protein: CASSLADRDYEQYF. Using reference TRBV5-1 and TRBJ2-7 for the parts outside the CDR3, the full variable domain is KAGVTQTPRYLIKTRGQQVTLSCSPISGHRSVSWYQQTPGQGLQFLFEYFSETQRNKGNFPGRFSGRQFSNSRSEMNVSTLELGDSALYLCASSLADRDYEQYFGPGTRLTVT.

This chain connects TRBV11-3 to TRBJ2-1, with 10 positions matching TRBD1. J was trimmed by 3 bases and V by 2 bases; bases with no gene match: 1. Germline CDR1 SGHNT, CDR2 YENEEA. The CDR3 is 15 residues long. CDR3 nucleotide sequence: TGTGCCAGCAGCTTATGGGACAGGGGCTACAATGAGCAGTTCTTC. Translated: CASSLWDRGYNEQFF.